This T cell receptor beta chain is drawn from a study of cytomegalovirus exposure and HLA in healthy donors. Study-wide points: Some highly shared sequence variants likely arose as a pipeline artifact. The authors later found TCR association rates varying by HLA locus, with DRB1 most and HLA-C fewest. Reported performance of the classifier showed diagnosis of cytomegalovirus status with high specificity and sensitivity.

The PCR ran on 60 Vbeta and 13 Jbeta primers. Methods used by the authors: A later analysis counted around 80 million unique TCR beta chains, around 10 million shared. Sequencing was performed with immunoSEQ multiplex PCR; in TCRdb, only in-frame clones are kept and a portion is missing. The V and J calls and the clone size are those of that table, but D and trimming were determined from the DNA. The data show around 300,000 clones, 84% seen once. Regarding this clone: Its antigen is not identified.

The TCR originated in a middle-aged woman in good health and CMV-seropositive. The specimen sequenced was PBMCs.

The CDR3, as DNA: TGTGCCAGCTCACCCCCGGACAGGGGAGGCCACAGCGGGTACCAGTACTTC. Its translation: CASSPPDRGGHSGYQYF. The genes are TRBV18 and TRBJ2-5, with TRBD1 matching over 9 bases. V lost 3 bases and J lost 10; bases outside the gene matches: 18. The CDR3 loop spans 17 amino acids. Germline loops: CDR1 KGHSH, CDR2 LQKENI.